The sequence of this TCR beta chain was determined in a study of cytomegalovirus exposure and HLA in healthy donors. General study findings and limits: An analysis that came later showed most CMV-associated TCR beta chains appearing HLA-restricted. Common viral pathogens were later found to be apparently linked to several of the most significant clusters. Prior analysis indicated that the majority of TCR beta V segments exhibited productivity approximately 90% or approximately 30% of the time.

The CDR3 extends over 17 amino acids. The ends were cut back, 3 bases at V and 1 base at J, with 18 bases in the middle. CDR1 and CDR2 from the germline V gene are SGHDT and YYEEEE. Points on this clone: Its antigen remains unknown.

Primers included in the PCR were 60 Vbeta and 13 Jbeta primers. As handled by the study authors: In a later analysis, the count reached approximately 80 million unique TCR beta chains, with about 11 million shared. The assay was immunoSEQ multiplex PCR, and TCRdb's table has in-frame clones only and misses some. V and J calls and clone size come straight from that table; D and trimming were deduced from the DNA. The sample records 120,000 to 150,000 clones, roughly 80% being singletons. This clonotype was sampled from a woman between 25 and 40 years old in good health and CMV-seronegative. Sequenced: PBMCs. This chain joins TRBV5-6 and TRBJ2-3; D is possibly TRBD1 (6 bases). CDR3 residues: CASSSLGRAGGTDTQYF. Written as DNA, the CDR3 is TGTGCCAGCAGCTCCCTGGGCCGCGCAGGGGGCACAGATACGCAGTATTTT.